A selection of T cell receptor beta chains follows, all from one sample in a study of T cell clones after liver transplantation. Clones were read by immunoSEQ multiplex PCR, and TCRdb kept only the in-frame ones, dropping some. This sample has under 60,000 clones; more than 70% occur once, and the top ten carry 7.5% to 10%. Specimen: CD4+ T cells from blood, collected at the 22-month timepoint. The receptors stem from a human patient who received a liver transplant. Some of these T cells may belong to the graft donor. Both conserved end residues are part of each CDR3. D genes are given only for firm matches. The listing skips clone size in some rows; elsewhere it reads once, few, many or a size class.

>NA|TRBV11-3|TRBD2|TRBJ2-3
TGTGCCAGCAGCCCTGGGACTAGCGGTCCCACAGATACGCAGTATTTT
CASSPGTSGPTDTQYF
>NA|TRBV10-3|NA|TRBJ2-3
TGTGCCATCAGCGGGGCGGGTACGCAGTATTTT
CAISGAGTQYF
>once|TRBV5-3|NA|TRBJ2-7
TGTGCCAGAAGACCCAGGCCCCGGTATCAGGGGTCCTCCTACGAGCAGTACTTC
CARRPRPRYQGSSYEQYF
>NA|TRBV11-2|NA|TRBJ1-6
TGTGCCAGCAGCCGCCCGGGAGGGTCCTATAATTCACCCCTCCACTTT
CASSRPGGSYNSPLHF
>few|TRBV5-1|NA|TRBJ1-2
TGCGCCAGCAGCTTGGATGAGGGTTCGGGCGGCTACACCTTC
CASSLDEGSGGYTF
>many|TRBV30|NA|TRBJ2-1
TGTGCCTGGAGTGTATTGAGGGAACGGCAGTTCTTC
CAWSVLRERQFF
>NA|TRBV5-5|NA|TRBJ2-7
TGTGCCAGCAGCTTGGCCGGGGCCATCTACGAGCAGTACTTC
CASSLAGAIYEQYF
>NA|TRBV28|NA|TRBJ2-7
TGTGCCAGCAGTCCAGGGGATAGAGATTCCTACGAGCAGTACTTC
CASSPGDRDSYEQYF
>NA|TRBV5-4|TRBD1|TRBJ1-2
TGTGCCAGCAGCCTTGGGACAGGGGATGGCTACACCTTC
CASSLGTGDGYTF
>NA|TRBV6-6|NA|TRBJ2-7
TGTGCCAGCATCCGCACACTCGGGGGCGGCTACGAGCAGTACTTC
CASIRTLGGGYEQYF
>NA|TRBV5-1|TRBD2|TRBJ2-3
TGCGCCAGCAGCGCCCTAGCGGGGGGGACAGATACGCAGTATTTT
CASSALAGGTDTQYF
>NA|TRBV19|NA|TRBJ2-5
TGTGCCAGTAGAGCAGGGCTCGGTAGTCGGACCCAGTACTTC
CASRAGLGSRTQYF
>NA|TRBV5-4|NA|TRBJ2-2
TGTGCCAGCAGCTTGGACCTCCAGGGCAGGACCGGGGAGCTGTTTTTT
CASSLDLQGRTGELFF
>few|TRBV7-3|NA|TRBJ1-6
TGTGCCAGCAGCTTAACAGCCGATTCACCCCTCCACTTT
CASSLTADSPLHF
>NA|TRBV9|TRBD2|TRBJ2-1
TGTGCCAGCAGCGCCCAGACTAGCGGGGGGCGTCGTTTTGGGCAGTTCTTC
CASSAQTSGGRRFGQFF
>few|TRBV4-1|NA|TRBJ1-1
TGCGCCAGCAGCCAAGTGTTTCAGGGTCGAACTGAAGCTTTCTTT
CASSQVFQGRTEAFF
>NA|TRBV11-3|TRBD2|TRBJ2-3
TGTGCCAGCAGCTTAGGGGCTAGCGGGGCCGGCACAGATACGCAGTATTTT
CASSLGASGAGTDTQYF
>NA|TRBV2|TRBD2|TRBJ2-7
TGTGCCAGCAGTCGTCTAGCGGGGGCCCGCTCATTC
CASSRLAGARSF
>NA|TRBV15|NA|TRBJ1-2
TGTGCCACCAGCAGAGGAGGGATCGACTATGGCTACACCTTC
CATSRGGIDYGYTF
>NA|TRBV6-1|NA|TRBJ2-1
TGTGCCAGCAGTGAGTTTCGGAATTACTACAATGAGCAGTTCTTC
CASSEFRNYYNEQFF
>NA|TRBV6-1|TRBD1|TRBJ1-5
TGTGCCAGCAGGGGACAGGGGGCTAATCAGCCCCAGCATTTT
CASRGQGANQPQHF
>NA|TRBV28|TRBD2|TRBJ2-3
TGTGCCAGCAGTTGGTCCACCGGGGGGGCGGATACGCAGTATTTT
CASSWSTGGADTQYF
>NA|TRBV19|TRBD1|TRBJ1-2
TGTGCCAGTAGTACCCGGACAGGGTCTAGCTATGGCTACACCTTC
CASSTRTGSSYGYTF
>NA|TRBV18|TRBD1|TRBJ1-2
TGTGCCAGCTCACCCGGACAGGGGGTCTATGGCTACACCTTC
CASSPGQGVYGYTF
>NA|TRBV7-3|NA|TRBJ2-2
TGTGCCAGCAGGACCGGGACACAAGAGAACACCGGGGAGCTGTTTTTT
CASRTGTQENTGELFF
>NA|TRBV10-1|TRBD1|TRBJ2-5
TGCGCCAGCAGCACTTCGGGACAGGGCTTAGAGACCCAGTACTTC
CASSTSGQGLETQYF
>NA|TRBV7-3|NA|TRBJ2-6
TGTGCCAGCAGCTTAATATCGGAGACAGCGGCCTGTGTCCTGACTTTC
CASSLISETAACVLTF
>NA|TRBV29-1|TRBD2|TRBJ2-1
TGCAGCGTTCCCCCGGGACTAGCGGGGGCTTACAATGAGCAGTTCTTC
CSVPPGLAGAYNEQFF
>NA|TRBV4-2|NA|TRBJ2-1
TGTGCCAGCAGCCAAGAAGCCAGGGTAACCGAGCAGTTCTTC
CASSQEARVTEQFF
>NA|TRBV5-8|NA|TRBJ1-3
TGTGCCAGCAGCTTGTCGTCAGGAGGAAACACCATATATTTT
CASSLSSGGNTIYF
>medium-sized|TRBV2|NA|TRBJ2-3
TGTGCCAGCAGTGTGGGGCAAAGCACAGATACGCAGTATTTT
CASSVGQSTDTQYF
>NA|TRBV18|NA|TRBJ2-6
TGTGCCAGCTCACCACCCTACGGCAGGGTGTCCCCAGTATCTGGGGCCAACGTCCTGACTTTC
CASSPPYGRVSPVSGANVLTF
>large|TRBV15|NA|TRBJ2-3
TGTGCCACCAGCAGAGATCAAGGGGGGACGCAGTATTTT
CATSRDQGGTQYF
>NA|TRBV27|TRBD1|TRBJ2-2
TGTGCCAGCAGCCGCGGACAGGGGTGGACCGGGGAGCTGTTTTTT
CASSRGQGWTGELFF
>NA|TRBV13|NA|TRBJ1-1
TGTGCCAGCAGCTCCGGACGCAGGGGAGCTTTCTTT
CASSSGRRGAFF
>few|TRBV6-6|TRBD1|TRBJ1-6
TGTGCCAGCAGACTCCCGGACAGGGGGAATTCACCCCTCCACTTT
CASRLPDRGNSPLHF
>NA|TRBV18|TRBD1|TRBJ1-2
TGTGCCAGCTCACCCGGGACAGGGGACTATGGCTACACCTTC
CASSPGTGDYGYTF
>NA|TRBV18|NA|TRBJ2-7
TGTGCCAGCTCACGGGGGAGAGACGAGCAGTACTTC
CASSRGRDEQYF
>NA|TRBV21-1|NA|TRBJ2-7
TGTGCCAGCGGGGTCCGATCGGGGACAGCCTCCTACGAGCAGTACTTC
CASGVRSGTASYEQYF
>once|TRBV7-3|TRBD1|TRBJ2-7
TGTGCCAGCAGCTTTGACAGGGGGCGCGTTTACGAGCAGTACTTC
CASSFDRGRVYEQYF
>NA|TRBV5-1|TRBD2|TRBJ2-1
TGCGCCAGCAGCCCGGGACTAGCGGGGGGTAGGTCCTACAATGAGCAGTTCTTC
CASSPGLAGGRSYNEQFF
>NA|TRBV2|TRBD1|TRBJ1-5
TGTGCCAGCATTACGGACAGGAGGAATCAGCCCCAGCATTTT
CASITDRRNQPQHF
>NA|TRBV28|TRBD1|TRBJ1-6
TGTGCCAGCGGGACAGGGGGATCACCCCTCCACTTT
CASGTGGSPLHF
>once|TRBV2|NA|TRBJ2-1
TGTGCCAGCAAAAAGGAAGGGAGCTCCTACAATGAGCAGTTCTTC
CASKKEGSSYNEQFF
>NA|TRBV7-7|NA|TRBJ2-3
TGTGCTAGCAGCCCTGGGACCGCTGGAGATACGCAGTATTTT
CASSPGTAGDTQYF